What follows are 8 T cell receptor beta chains derived from one specimen sequenced in a study of shared clonotypes between healthy human individuals. Sequenced by immunoSEQ multiplex PCR; TCRdb stores in-frame clones only, minus some. The data hold around 2.5 million clones, with 93% observed a single time. Sample: naive CD4+ T cells from PBMCs. The sample's subset: CD45RA+ positively selected. The receptors here all came from a man between 18 and 29 years old in good health. Some clones in this sample may be carry-over from other donors' samples.

This chain connects TRBV4-2 to TRBJ2-1, with D maybe TRBD1 (5 bases). The CDR3 has 17 residues. CDR1 is LGHNA, CDR2 YNFKEQ, per germline. The V and J ends lost 1 base and 0 bases respectively, with 13 bases between them. The CDR3 coding sequence is TGTGCCAGCAGCCAAGGTAAGGACAAGAGCTCCTACAATGAGCAGTTCTTC. Translation gives CASSQGKDKSSYNEQFF.

This chain connects TRBV5-1 to TRBJ2-2; D not certain. Trimming cost V 0 bases and J 4 bases, with 7 bases left between them. CDR1 is SGHRS and CDR2 is YFSETQ in the germline V gene. The CDR3 sequence is 14 residues long. The CDR3, as DNA: TGCGCCAGCAGCTTGGGGTCCATCACCGGGGAGCTGTTTTTT. It is translated as CASSLGSITGELFF.

In regard to this clone: Other DNA sequences in the same sample also yield this CDR3. The gene calls are TRBV18 and TRBJ2-7, with 8 nucleotides matching TRBD1. The CDR3 extends over 15 amino acids. Germline V gene sequence: CDR1 KGHSH, CDR2 LQKENI. The V gene end was trimmed by 4 bases and the J gene end by 4 bases; junction bases not matched to a gene: 9. As DNA, the CDR3 is TGTGCCAGCTCACTCTCCGGACAGGGTTTTTACGAGCAGTACTTC. As protein: CASSLSGQGFYEQYF.

This chain connects TRBV9 to TRBJ2-1; 14 positions agree with TRBD2. CDR1 and CDR2 (germline): SGDLS, YYNGEE. The CDR3 is made up of 20 amino acids. J gave up 5 bases and V 1 base, and 14 bases lay outside the gene matches. CDR3 DNA: TGTGCCAGCAGCGTATTGTCCGGGACTAGCGGGAGAGTCACCGACAATGAGCAGTTCTTC. This sequence encodes CASSVLSGTSGRVTDNEQFF. The whole variable domain, filled in from reference TRBV9 and TRBJ2-1, reads DSGVTQTPKHLITATGQRVTLRCSPRSGDLSVYWYQQSLDQGLQFLIQYYNGEERAKGNILERFSAQQFPDLHSELNLSSLELGDSALYFCASSVLSGTSGRVTDNEQFFGPGTRLTVL.

V and J are TRBV6-4 and TRBJ1-6; D not certain. Germline V gene data show CDR1 as MRHNA and CDR2 as SNTAGT. Between the trimmed V and J ends, which lost 0 bases and 6 bases, there was a span of 9 bases. This CDR3 spans 15 amino acids. This CDR3 is CASSDSGVGNSPLHF. The CDR3 region has the DNA TGTGCCAGCAGTGACTCGGGAGTGGGTAATTCACCCCTCCACTTT.

The rearrangement joins TRBV5-6 to TRBJ2-1; 10 bases match TRBD2. The length of the CDR3 is 16 residues. The J segment lost 5 bases and the V segment lost 4 bases, leaving 9 bases of the junction unmatched. Germline-derived CDR1 and CDR2 are SGHDT and YYEEEE. CDR3: CASSPRGAGGNNEQFF. The CDR3 bases are TGTGCCAGCAGCCCCCGTGGAGCGGGAGGGAACAATGAGCAGTTCTTC.

The gene calls are TRBV30 and TRBJ2-2, with TRBD1 as a possible D gene (5 bases). The germline V gene encodes CDR1 GTSNPN and CDR2 SVGIG (reference sequence). This CDR3 comprises 15 residues. The V end was cut by 4 bases, the J end by 5 bases, with 17 bases between. CDR3: CAWKGGQGWTGELFF. CDR3 coding DNA: TGTGCCTGGAAAGGTGGGCAGGGTTGGACCGGGGAGCTGTTTTTT.

The gene calls are TRBV5-4 and TRBJ1-4; weak D call: TRBD1 (6 bases). The V end lost 4 bases, the J end lost 2 bases, and 12 bases lay between the germline ends. The CDR3 covers 15 residues. CDR1 is SGHNT and CDR2 is YYREEE in the germline V gene (reference sequence). CDR3: CASSPRGSTNEKLFF. The CDR3 DNA is TGTGCCAGCAGCCCCAGGGGCAGCACTAATGAAAAACTGTTTTTT.